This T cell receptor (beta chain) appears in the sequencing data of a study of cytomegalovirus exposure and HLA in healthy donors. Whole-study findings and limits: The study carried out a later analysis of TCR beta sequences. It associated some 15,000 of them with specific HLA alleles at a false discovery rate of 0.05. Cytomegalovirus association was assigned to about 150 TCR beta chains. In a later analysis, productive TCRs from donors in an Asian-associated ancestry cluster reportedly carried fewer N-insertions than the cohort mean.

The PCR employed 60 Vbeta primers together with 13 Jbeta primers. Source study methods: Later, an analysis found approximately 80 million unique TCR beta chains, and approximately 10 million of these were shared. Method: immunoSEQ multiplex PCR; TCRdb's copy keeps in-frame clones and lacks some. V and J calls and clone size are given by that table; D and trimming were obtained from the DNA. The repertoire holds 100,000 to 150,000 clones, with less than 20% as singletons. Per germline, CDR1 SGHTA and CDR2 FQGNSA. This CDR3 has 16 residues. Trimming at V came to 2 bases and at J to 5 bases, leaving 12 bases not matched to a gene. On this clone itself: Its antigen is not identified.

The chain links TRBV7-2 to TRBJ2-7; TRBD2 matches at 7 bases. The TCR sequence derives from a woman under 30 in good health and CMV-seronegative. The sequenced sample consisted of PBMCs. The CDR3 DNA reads TGTGCCAGCAGCTTACTGGGCCTGGGGGGAGGGCACGAGCAGTACTTC. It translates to CASSLLGLGGGHEQYF.